The 18 T cell receptor beta chains in this list originate from one sample, sequenced in a study of regulatory T cells in long-lasting Graves disease. Arm-PCR of CDR3 regions and iRepertoire HTBI primers were the basis on which TCR beta libraries were built. TCRdb re-derived calls from the multiplex PCR reads in MiXCR, one entry per CDR3 protein. This sample yields some 400,000 distinct CDR3 sequences, of which more than 13% are seen a single time; approximately 15% belongs to the top ten. Time point specified: newly diagnosed GD, antithyroid drugs for less than 3 months. PBMC-derived RNA was used for the TCR library. Separately, the same data were catalogued under a study of T cells in Graves' hyperthyroidism and ophthalmopathy.

Source: peripheral blood mononuclear cells (PBMCs), taken at new diagnosis, from a patient treated with antithyroid drugs. Receptors originate from a woman aged 25 to 45 with Graves disease.

This clonotype was recorded many times. The rearrangement joins TRBV6-5 to TRBJ1-1; D uncertain. This CDR3 region has 12 residues. V was shortened by 2 bases and J by 1 base, with 2 bases between the two germline ends. Per the germline V gene, CDR1 is MNHEY and CDR2 is SVGAGI. CDR3 protein: CASSYQNTEAFF. The CDR3 nucleotides read TGTGCCAGCAGTTACCAGAACACTGAAGCTTTCTTT.

Many counts were recorded for this clonotype. V is TRBV11-1 and J is TRBJ1-3, with D unresolved. Trimming took off 5 bases at V and 8 bases at J, with 13 bases between the two ends. The germline gives CDR1 SGHAT, CDR2 FQDESV (reference sequence). This CDR3 spans 13 amino acids. The chain's CDR3 is CASSRIPVDTIYF. The DNA for the CDR3 is TGTGCCAGCAGCCGGATACCGGTGGACACCATATATTTT.

This clonotype showed up many times. This chain links TRBV28 with TRBJ1-2, with TRBD1 as a possible D gene (6 bases). The germline gives CDR1 MDHEN, CDR2 SYDVKM. The CDR3 totals 15 residues. Trimming pared 4 bases from V and 6 bases from J, leaving 18 bases between. The CDR3 DNA is TGTGCCAGCAGTTCCCGGACAGCCCCTTCGCATGGCTACACCTTC. Encoded protein: CASSSRTAPSHGYTF.

This clonotype was detected many times. Compared with germline, one end of the junction differs, possibly owing to a read error. The V call is TRBV9, the J call TRBJ2-7; 10 bases align to TRBD1. This CDR3 contains 14 residues. Germline V CDR1 and CDR2: SGDLS, YYNGEE. Written as DNA, the CDR3 is TGCGCCAGCAGTGCCGGGACAGGGGTCTACGAGCAGTACTTC. Protein sequence: CASSAGTGVYEQYF. The variable domain in full, completed from reference TRBV9 and TRBJ2-7, reads DSGVTQTPKHLITATGQRVTLRCSPRSGDLSVYWYQQSLDQGLQFLIQYYNGEERAKGNILERFSAQQFPDLHSELNLSSLELGDSALYFCASSAGTGVYEQYFGPGTRLTVT.

This clonotype was observed at least ten times. The V gene is TRBV20-1, the J gene TRBJ2-7; D perhaps matches TRBD2 (5 bases). Germline lookup yields CDR1 DFQATT and CDR2 SNEGSKA (reference sequence). The V gene lost 3 bases and the J gene lost 0 bases, with 12 bases spanning the gap. The CDR3 has 14 residues. The CDR3 DNA sequence: TGCAGTGCTAGTACGACGGGGAGCTCCTACGAGCAGTACTTC. Protein: CSASTTGSSYEQYF.

This clonotype was detected only a few times. The conserved final phenylalanine or tryptophan is absent from the CDR3, which likely points to a read error. The chain combines TRBV6-2 or TRBV6-3 with TRBJ2-5; D may be TRBD1 or TRBD2 (6 bases each). Trimming pared 10 bases from V and 5 bases from J, leaving 20 bases between. The CDR3 extends over 14 amino acids. Looked up from germline, CDR1 is MNHEY and CDR2 is SVGEGT. The CDR3 bases are TGTGCCACAAGTTACGGGGGCGCGGGGGAGACCCAGTACTCC. Protein product: CATSYGGAGETQYS.

The rearrangement joins TRBV30 to TRBJ2-4; 13 nucleotides align to TRBD2. Germline V CDR1 and CDR2: GTSNPN, SVGIG (reference sequence). V shed 4 bases and J 9 bases; nucleotides not matched to a gene: 6. There are 14 residues in the CDR3. CDR3 nucleotides: TGTGCCTGGACCAAGGGACTAGCGGGGACCATTCAGTACTTC. Translated, it gives CAWTKGLAGTIQYF.

This clonotype was picked up one time. This sequence may be a read error, since a much larger clone differs from it by one base. This chain connects TRBV6-5 to TRBJ2-1; a possible D gene is TRBD2 (6 bases). The V gene's germline CDR1 is MNHEY and CDR2 SVGAGI. There are 14 residues in the CDR3. The V end was cut by 4 bases, the J end by 4 bases, with 11 bases between. In nucleotides, the CDR3 is TGTGCCAGCAGTTCTTCCGGGACTTACAATGAGCAGTTCTTC. As protein: CASSSSGTYNEQFF.

V and J are TRBV20-1 and TRBJ2-3, with TRBD1 as a possible D gene (5 bases). This CDR3 has 14 residues. The germline V and J ends were trimmed by 5 bases and 1 base, with 13 bases remaining between them. Germline V gene lookup returns CDR1 DFQATT and CDR2 SNEGSKA (reference sequence). The CDR3 DNA reads TGCAGTGCTGGGGCGAGCGCCCGCACAGATACGCAGTATTTT. As protein: CSAGASARTDTQYF.

This clonotype came up many times. The rearrangement links TRBV2 to TRBJ2-2; perhaps TRBD2 as D (6 bases). V lost 10 bases and J lost 5, with 17 bases in between. Germline assignment: CDR1 SNHLY and CDR2 FYNNEI. This CDR3 is built from 14 residues. The CDR3 loop is CATLPGLRTGELFF. In DNA, the CDR3 is TGTGCCACTTTGCCGGGACTTAGGACCGGGGAGCTGTTTTTT.

This clonotype was found many times. DNA of the CDR3: TGCAGTGCTAGTGGGGCAGACGAGACCCAGTACTTC. As protein: CSASGADETQYF. The chain joins TRBV20-1 to TRBJ2-5; possible D gene TRBD1, 5 bases. Germline-derived CDR1 and CDR2 are DFQATT and SNEGSKA (reference sequence). Trimming took 3 bases from V and 5 from J, leaving 10 bases between them. This CDR3 has 12 residues.

In this sample, this clonotype turned up many times. This chain links TRBV3-1 with TRBJ2-7; 14 bases align to TRBD2. This CDR3 is 19 amino acids long. Looked up from germline, CDR1 is LGHDT and CDR2 is YNNKEL (reference sequence). V shed 4 bases, J shed 4 bases, and the junction held 15 bases outside the gene matches. The CDR3 protein is CASSRTTSGRAVSGYEQYF. CDR3 nucleotide sequence: TGTGCCAGCAGCCGTACGACTAGCGGGAGGGCCGTTTCGGGGTACGAGCAGTACTTC.

In its sample, this clonotype was seen a few times. The CDR3, as DNA: TGTGCCAGCAGCTTAGATCGGATGGACAGGCCTTACTATGGCTACACCTTC. It encodes CASSLDRMDRPYYGYTF. The gene calls are TRBV11-3 and TRBJ1-2; TRBD1 matches 7 bases. With V trimmed by 0 bases and J by 3 bases, 10 bases remained unmatched. Germline values: CDR1 SGHNT, CDR2 YENEEA. The CDR3 is made up of 17 amino acids.

At least ten counts were recorded for this clonotype. The rearrangement uses TRBV29-1 and TRBJ1-2, with a weak D call TRBD1 (5 bases). This CDR3 is 12 amino acids long. Per germline, CDR1 SQVTM and CDR2 ANQGSEA. V was clipped by 5 bases and J by 2 bases, with 9 bases between them. CDR3 sequence (DNA): TGCAGCGTTTGGGGGACCAACTATGGCTACACCTTC. As protein: CSVWGTNYGYTF. Supplemented by reference TRBV29-1 and TRBJ1-2, the full variable domain reads SAVISQKPSRDICQRGTSLTIQCQVDSQVTMMFWYRQQPGQSLTLIATANQGSEATYESGFVIDKFPISRPNLTFSTLTVSNMSPEDSSIYLCSVWGTNYGYTFGSGTRLTVV.

This clonotype was detected a few times. The chain employs TRBV6-2 or TRBV6-3 and TRBJ2-1; D is unresolved. Between the trimmed V and J ends, which lost 8 bases and 0 bases, there was a span of 11 bases. The CDR3 has 14 residues. CDR1 is MNHEY and CDR2 is SVGEGT in the germline V gene. In DNA form, the CDR3 reads TGTGCCAGCCGTCGGCCGAGCTCCTACAATGAGCAGTTCTTC. Translation gives CASRRPSSYNEQFF.

This chain uses TRBV9 with TRBJ2-3; D may match TRBD1 or TRBD2 (7 bases each). The CDR3 runs to 15 residues. CDR1 SGDLS and CDR2 YYNGEE come from the germline V gene. The germline V and J ends were trimmed by 0 bases and 4 bases, with 12 bases remaining between them. CDR3 bases: TGTGCCAGCAGCGTAGAGGGGGCGGGAGCAGATACGCAGTATTTT. Its protein is CASSVEGAGADTQYF.

As to this clonotype: Since a much larger clone is just one base distant, this may be a read error. This sequence joins TRBV11-1 and TRBJ2-3; possible D gene TRBD1, 5 bases. The tail of the sequence fits TRBJ2-7 better, so the J call may be wrong. The CDR3 has 15 amino acids. CDR1 is SGHAT, CDR2 FQDESV, per germline (reference sequence). CDR3 region: CASSQSRELSHEQYF. DNA for the CDR3: TGTGCCAGCAGCCAAAGCAGGGAATTGTCTCACGAGCAGTACTTC.

This clonotype was detected ten times or more. The V call is TRBV9, the J call TRBJ1-6, with a possible D match to TRBD1 (5 bases). The CDR3 has 15 residues. V lost 2 bases, J lost 7 bases, and 13 bases lay in between. Germline V gene data show CDR1 as SGDLS and CDR2 as YYNGEE. CDR3 DNA sequence: TGTGCCAGCAGCGTGAAGGGGAAAGTCAATTCACCCCTCCACTTT. Translation: CASSVKGKVNSPLHF.